This T cell receptor beta chain was found in a study of T cell changes during pregnancy in multiple sclerosis. From germline, CDR1 is SEHNR and CDR2 FQNEAQ (reference sequence). The germline V and J ends were trimmed by 3 bases and 13 bases, with 18 bases remaining between them. The CDR3 runs 14 residues. The protocol was immunoSEQ multiplex PCR, while the TCRdb copy is restricted to in-frame clones and leaves out a portion. Among about 40,000 clones listed, approximately 94% were seen once. This rearrangement joins TRBV7-9 to TRBJ2-2, with D possibly being TRBD1 (5 bases). This receptor was identified in a female donor with multiple sclerosis, enrolled in a pregnancy study. The sample was peripheral blood, taken in the third trimester of pregnancy. Here the CDR3 DNA reads TGTGCCAGCAGCTTCGGCGCTAGGGGCACCGGGCTGTTTTTT. Residues: CASSFGARGTGLFF.